Sequencing of this T cell receptor beta chain was carried out in a study of T cell responses to AZD1222 COVID-19 vaccine. Findings and limits, study-wide: The number of AZD1222 recipients seropositive at baseline was only 5 to 7. Spike-specific TCR depth and breadth grew after two AZD1222 doses.

The table came from immunoSEQ multiplex PCR; TCRdb's copy has only in-frame clones and leaves some out. The table shows some 130,000 clones, with 80% to 95% occurring only once. This CDR3 contains 16 residues. Germline V gives CDR1 LNHNV, CDR2 YYDKDF (reference sequence). Trimming took off 0 bases at V and 4 bases at J, with 14 bases between the two ends. Notes on this clone: What it binds is not known.

This sequence originates from an adult who received the AZD1222 COVID-19 vaccine. The chain combines TRBV15 with TRBJ2-3; D unclear. The specimen comprised peripheral blood, sampled 28 days after the second AZD1222 dose. Here the CDR3 reads CATSREGRVTPDTQYF. CDR3 DNA sequence: TGTGCCACCAGCAGAGAGGGCCGGGTCACACCAGATACGCAGTATTTT.